What follows are 17 T cell receptor beta chains derived from one specimen sequenced in a study of T cell repertoires in cytomegalovirus infection. These receptors' antigens are unknown. Using its own MiXCR run on the reads, TCRdb lists one record per CDR3 protein. Among roughly 170,000 distinct CDR3 sequences listed, 20% to 25% were seen once. The source material was CD8+ T cells from cultured PBMCs, sampled from culture after CMV antigen stimulation. These receptors were taken from a human donor in good health (CMV status not recorded). Some clones in this sample may be carry-over from other donors' samples.

The genes are TRBV6-1 and TRBJ2-1, with D unclear. Germline V gene lookup returns CDR1 MNHNS and CDR2 SASEGT. The CDR3 spans 13 residues. V lost 1 base, J lost 4 bases, and 5 bases lay in between. The CDR3 sequence: CASSEGSYNEQFF. CDR3 nucleotides: TGTGCCAGCAGTGAAGGGAGTTACAATGAGCAGTTCTTC.

This clonotype occurred a few times. V gene TRBV19 combines with J gene TRBJ2-4; unclear D gene. V was clipped by 1 base and J by 3 bases, with 4 bases between them. The germline gives CDR1 LNHDA, CDR2 SQIVND (reference sequence). The CDR3 loop spans 13 amino acids. The CDR3 bases are TGTGCCAGTAGTATAGGGGACAAAAACATTCAGTACTTC. Amino acids: CASSIGDKNIQYF. Filled out from reference TRBV19 and TRBJ2-4, the complete variable domain reads DGGITQSPKYLFRKEGQNVTLSCEQNLNHDAMYWYRQDPGQGLRLIYYSQIVNDFQKGDIAEGYSVSREKKESFPLTVTSAQKNPTAFYLCASSIGDKNIQYFGAGTRLSVL.

The chain links TRBV7-2 to TRBJ2-3, with 8 bases fitting TRBD2. The CDR3 consists of 15 residues. V shed 6 bases, J shed 4 bases, and the junction held 9 bases outside the gene matches. Looked up from germline, CDR1 is SGHTA and CDR2 is FQGNSA. The CDR3 loop is CASRLNGGAPDTQYF. CDR3 nucleotides: TGTGCCAGCAGGTTGAACGGGGGGGCCCCAGATACGCAGTATTTT.

This clonotype turned up a few times. CDR3 sequence: CASSFRSSGGFQETQYF. CDR3 nucleotides: TGTGCCAGCAGTTTCCGATCTAGCGGGGGATTTCAAGAGACCCAGTACTTC. The chain combines TRBV12-3 or TRBV12-4 with TRBJ2-5, with 10 positions matching TRBD2. This CDR3 has 17 residues. The V gene end was trimmed by 3 bases and the J gene end by 2 bases; junction bases not matched to a gene: 9.

The genes are TRBV6-5 and TRBJ1-2; maybe TRBD1 (5 bases). Trimming shortened V by 4 bases and J by 4 bases, and 10 bases separated the two germline ends. The CDR3 spans 13 residues. Germline V gene data show CDR1 as MNHEY and CDR2 as SVGAGI. DNA for the CDR3: TGTGCCAGCAGTTTTCCAGGGACCTATGGCTACACCTTC. Residues: CASSFPGTYGYTF.

This clonotype turned up a few times. The chain joins TRBV4-1 to TRBJ1-4; no clear D. Germline values: CDR1 MGHRA, CDR2 YSYEKL. The V end lost 0 bases, the J end lost 0 bases, and 8 bases lay between the germline ends. The CDR3 covers 16 residues. The CDR3 protein is CASSQETTATNEKLFF. For the CDR3, the DNA is TGCGCCAGCAGCCAAGAAACAACCGCAACTAATGAAAAACTGTTTTTT.

In its sample, this clonotype was seen many times. The chain combines TRBV9 with TRBJ1-1; no definite D call. The germline V gene has CDR1 SGDLS and CDR2 YYNGEE. The CDR3 has 16 amino acids. V was clipped by 3 bases and J by 1 base, with 16 bases between them. CDR3 bases: TGTGCCAGCAGCGCTCGGTCCGGGTCCGCGAACACTGAAGCTTTCTTT. Encoded protein: CASSARSGSANTEAFF.

Many counts were recorded for this clonotype. V gene TRBV7-9 combines with J gene TRBJ2-6; no clear D. The CDR3 sequence is 13 residues long. Per the germline V gene, CDR1 is SEHNR and CDR2 is FQNEAQ (reference sequence). V was clipped by 7 bases and J by 4 bases, with 8 bases between them. The CDR3 loop reads CASTPRGANVLTF. The CDR3, as DNA: TGTGCCAGCACCCCACGGGGGGCCAACGTCCTGACTTTC.

The CDR3 reads CASSQRAQNGYTF. In nucleotides, the CDR3 is TGCGCCAGCAGCCAAAGAGCGCAAAATGGCTACACCTTC. The chain couples TRBV4-1 to TRBJ1-2; no definite D call. The CDR3 consists of 13 residues. The germline V gene encodes CDR1 MGHRA and CDR2 YSYEKL. V was trimmed by 2 bases and J by 6 bases, leaving 10 bases between them.

This clonotype was detected only a few times. The chain uses TRBV4-1 and TRBJ1-1; D remains ambiguous. CDR3 length: 13 residues. V lost 3 bases and J 4 bases, leaving 9 bases between the germline ends. Germline V gene lookup returns CDR1 MGHRA and CDR2 YSYEKL. CDR3 in amino acids: CASSHAIGTEAFF. In nucleotides, the CDR3 is TGCGCCAGCAGCCACGCGATCGGCACTGAAGCTTTCTTT.

The sample holds a few counts of this clonotype. The chain uses TRBV9 and TRBJ1-5; TRBD1 is a possible D gene (5 bases). The CDR3 has 13 residues. Trimming shortened V by 2 bases and J by 7 bases, and 10 bases separated the two germline ends. CDR1 and CDR2 (germline): SGDLS, YYNGEE. CDR3 sequence: CASSVGGGQPQHF. In DNA form, the CDR3 reads TGTGCCAGCAGCGTGGGGGGTGGACAGCCCCAGCATTTT. Together with reference TRBV9 and TRBJ1-5, the CDR3 gives the full variable domain: DSGVTQTPKHLITATGQRVTLRCSPRSGDLSVYWYQQSLDQGLQFLIQYYNGEERAKGNILERFSAQQFPDLHSELNLSSLELGDSALYFCASSVGGGQPQHFGDGTRLSIL.

This clonotype was found a few times. The chain has TRBV10-3 and TRBJ1-1; D is uncertain. Trimming took 2 bases from V and 1 from J, leaving 11 bases between them. The CDR3 length is 15 residues. Germline V lookup: CDR1 ENHRY, CDR2 SYGVKD. CDR3 protein: CAISEPLGTNTEAFF. The CDR3 coding sequence is TGTGCCATCAGTGAGCCCCTTGGCACGAACACTGAAGCTTTCTTT.

The gene calls are TRBV6-2 or TRBV6-3 and TRBJ1-5; D is unresolved. The CDR3 extends over 14 amino acids. Germline-derived CDR1 and CDR2 are MNHEY and SVGEGT. Trimming removed 10 bases from V and 1 base from J, with 14 bases in between. CDR3 in amino acids: CATHGRASNQPQHF. DNA of the CDR3: TGTGCCACCCATGGGAGGGCGAGCAATCAGCCCCAGCATTTT.

This clonotype was detected a few times. This chain connects TRBV20-1 to TRBJ2-2; TRBD1 might be the D (5 bases). There are 16 residues in the CDR3. Germline assignment: CDR1 DFQATT and CDR2 SNEGSKA (reference sequence). V lost 2 bases to trimming and J lost 6 bases, with 19 bases between them. For the CDR3, the DNA is TGCAGTGCTAGAAGTCAGGGTCATGATTACCCCGGGGAGCTGTTTTTT. Its translation is CSARSQGHDYPGELFF.

V and J are TRBV7-2 and TRBJ2-2; D may match TRBD1 or TRBD2 (5 bases each). The CDR3 length is 14 residues. The ends were cut back, 5 bases at V and 7 bases at J, with 14 bases in the middle. Germline CDR1 SGHTA, CDR2 FQGNSA. In nucleotides, the CDR3 is TGTGCCAGCAGCCCGACGGGGCTGGACGGGGAGCTGTTTTTT. This translates into CASSPTGLDGELFF.

This clonotype has just a few counts. The V and J genes are TRBV7-2 and TRBJ1-1, with D tentatively TRBD1 (5 bases). The CDR3 spans 13 residues. V lost 2 bases and J lost 4, with 8 bases in between. CDR1 SGHTA and CDR2 FQGNSA come from the germline V gene. The CDR3 loop is CASSLRGSTEAFF. The CDR3 DNA sequence: TGTGCCAGCAGCTTAAGGGGATCCACTGAAGCTTTCTTT.

V usage is TRBV7-6 and J usage is TRBJ1-5; D uncertain. CDR3 length: 13 amino acids. Between the trimmed V and J ends, which lost 2 bases and 5 bases, there was a span of 7 bases. Germline V gene sequence: CDR1 SGHVS, CDR2 FNYEAQ. The CDR3 DNA reads as TGTGCCAGCAGCTTATCGGCCTATCAGCCCCAGCATTTT. Protein sequence: CASSLSAYQPQHF.